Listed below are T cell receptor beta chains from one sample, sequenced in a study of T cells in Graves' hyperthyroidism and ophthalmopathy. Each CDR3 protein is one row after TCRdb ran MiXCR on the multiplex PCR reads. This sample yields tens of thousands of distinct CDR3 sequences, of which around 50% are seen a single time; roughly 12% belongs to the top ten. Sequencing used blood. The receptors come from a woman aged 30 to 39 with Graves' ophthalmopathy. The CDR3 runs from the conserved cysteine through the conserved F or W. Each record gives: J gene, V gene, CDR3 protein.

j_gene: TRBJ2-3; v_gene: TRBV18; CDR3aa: CASSPQGRTDTQYF
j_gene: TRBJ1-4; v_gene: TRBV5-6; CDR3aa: CASSLRVAGGQSNEKLFF
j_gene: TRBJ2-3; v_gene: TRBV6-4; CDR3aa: CASSDGRAADTQYF
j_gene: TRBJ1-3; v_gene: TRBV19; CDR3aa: CASSGRGRDYGYTIYF
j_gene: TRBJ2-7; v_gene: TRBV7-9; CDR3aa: CASSQGTGDSYGQYF
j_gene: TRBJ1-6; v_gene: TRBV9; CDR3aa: CASSGPGQGVSPLHF
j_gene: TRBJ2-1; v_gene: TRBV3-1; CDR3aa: CASGDITGANEQFF
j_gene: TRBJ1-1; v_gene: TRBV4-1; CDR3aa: CASSQVSSEAFF
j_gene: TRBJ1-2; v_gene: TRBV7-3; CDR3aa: CASKEGSGGTGYGYTF
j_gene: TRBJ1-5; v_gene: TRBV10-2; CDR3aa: CASQDRTSGSSSYNEPQHF
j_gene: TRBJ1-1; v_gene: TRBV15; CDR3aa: CATSTDRESAEAFF
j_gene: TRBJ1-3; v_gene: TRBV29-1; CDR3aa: CSVLTLAGNTIYF
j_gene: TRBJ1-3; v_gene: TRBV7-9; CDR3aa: CASSKREGNTIYF
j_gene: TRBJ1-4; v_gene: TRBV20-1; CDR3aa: CSARDPGGFRSNEKLFF
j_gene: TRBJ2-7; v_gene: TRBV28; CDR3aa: CASRKGNEQYF
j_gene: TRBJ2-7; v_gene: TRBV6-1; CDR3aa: CASSDGRAGDVRLYEQYF
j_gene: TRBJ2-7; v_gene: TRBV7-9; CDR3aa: CAIKGGTNYEQYF
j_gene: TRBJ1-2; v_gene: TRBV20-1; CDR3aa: CSARDPVGYGYTF
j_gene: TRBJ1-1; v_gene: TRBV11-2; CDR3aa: CASSIVLGNTEAFF
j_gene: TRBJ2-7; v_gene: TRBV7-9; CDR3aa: CASSLARSADSYEQYF
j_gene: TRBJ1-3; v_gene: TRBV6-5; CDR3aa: CASRGAFVLYF
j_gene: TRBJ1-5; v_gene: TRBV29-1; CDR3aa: CSVETDSDQPQHF
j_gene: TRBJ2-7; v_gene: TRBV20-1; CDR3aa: CSARERGSPPYEQYF
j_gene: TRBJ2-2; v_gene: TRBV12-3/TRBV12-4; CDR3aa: CASSLGGSEGELFF
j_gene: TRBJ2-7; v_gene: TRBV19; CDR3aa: CASSVGTGGYEQYF
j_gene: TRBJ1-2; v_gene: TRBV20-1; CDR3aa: CSARGREGYTF
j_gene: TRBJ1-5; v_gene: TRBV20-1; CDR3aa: CSARVLAGGYHQPQHF
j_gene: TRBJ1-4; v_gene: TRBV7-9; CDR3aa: CASSHPRDSNEKLFF
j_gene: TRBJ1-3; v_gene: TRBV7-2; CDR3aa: CASSFFPDPRGNTIYF
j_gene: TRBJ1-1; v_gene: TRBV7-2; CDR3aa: CASSPGGDTEACF